The sequence of this T cell receptor (beta chain) was determined in a study of Tregs in tolerant kidney transplant recipients. Study conclusions and caveats: The most relevant donor-specific Treg TCRbeta repertoire apparently came from expansion with activated donor B cells. Donor-specific Treg expansion exceeded global Treg expansion in tolerant patients, suggesting antigen drive.

TCRdb's table, derived via immunoSEQ multiplex PCR, lists solely in-frame clones and lacks some. The sample holds some 74,000 clones; more than 85% are singletons and the top ten take approximately 0.33%. Thawed PBMCs were FACS-sorted into unstimulated CD4+CD25+CD127- regulatory T cells, CD4+CD25- non-regulatory cells, CD4 and CD8 cells. Regulatory T cells were sorted from thawed PBMCs rested overnight at 37°C with about 210 IU/ml IL-2. A note on this clone: No antigen is known for it.

The CDR3 runs to 13 residues. V dropped 3 bases and J dropped 4 bases, with 9 bases sitting between them. Looked up from germline, CDR1 is MDHEN and CDR2 is SYDVKM. The specimen comprised Tregs from blood, sampled before the transplant. The chain joins TRBV28 to TRBJ1-2, with D tentatively TRBD1 (5 bases). This receptor was obtained from a human donor who received a combined kidney and bone marrow transplant. The CDR3 sequence: CASSLQGSYGYTF. The CDR3 nucleotides read TGTGCCAGCAGTTTGCAGGGAAGCTATGGCTACACCTTC.